This T cell receptor beta chain was identified in a study of tumor-infiltrating lymphocytes in primary liver carcinoma. Study background: Surgical resection was used to treat these primary liver carcinoma patients.

Study findings and constraints: Tumor tissue displayed a significantly greater top-250-clone fraction than blood (p = 0.039).

A note on this clonotype: Its antigen is as yet unknown. A junction end diverges from the germline sequence, so it may reflect a read error.

Starting material of 500 ng total RNA yielded TCR beta cDNA via a constant-region primer. Three-round nested multiplex PCR performed with slightly modified ARM-PCR produced the TCR beta libraries. With TRBV1-TRBV30 forward primers and a C-beta reverse primer, the first two PCR rounds were run for approximately 10 cycles each. TCRdb passed the multiplex PCR reads through MiXCR, listing each CDR3 protein once. The sample includes approximately 300,000 distinct CDR3 sequences, roughly 60% of them seen just once. Germline loops: CDR1 SQVTM, CDR2 ANQGSEA. The CDR3 extends over 13 amino acids. Unsorted whole blood supplied the blood RNA, and germline DNA was isolated too.

The sample consisted of peripheral blood. The chain uses TRBV29-1 and TRBJ2-7; a possible D gene is TRBD2 (6 bases). This receptor was taken from a man in his forties or fifties with primary liver carcinoma and hepatitis B virus infection. The DNA of the CDR3 is TGCAGCGTTGCCGGGACTCCCCCATACGAGCAGTGCTTC. Its protein product is CSVAGTPPYEQCF.